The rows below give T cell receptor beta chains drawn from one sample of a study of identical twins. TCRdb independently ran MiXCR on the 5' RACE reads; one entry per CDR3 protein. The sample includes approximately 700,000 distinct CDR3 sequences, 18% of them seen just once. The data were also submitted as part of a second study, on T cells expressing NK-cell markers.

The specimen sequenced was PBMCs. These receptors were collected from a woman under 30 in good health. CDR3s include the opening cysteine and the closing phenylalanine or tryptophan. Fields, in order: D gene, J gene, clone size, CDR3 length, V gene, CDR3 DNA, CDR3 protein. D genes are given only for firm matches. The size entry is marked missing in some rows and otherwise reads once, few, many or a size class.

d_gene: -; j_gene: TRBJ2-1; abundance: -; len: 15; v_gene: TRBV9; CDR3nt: TGTGCCAGCAGCGTAGTTTCGGAGCACGGGGGTGAGCAGTTCTTC; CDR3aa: CASSVVSEHGGEQFF
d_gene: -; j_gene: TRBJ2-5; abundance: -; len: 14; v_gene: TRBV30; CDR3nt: TGTGCCTGGAGCGCCGGGAAGGGGGAAGAGACCCAGTACTTC; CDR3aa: CAWSAGKGEETQYF
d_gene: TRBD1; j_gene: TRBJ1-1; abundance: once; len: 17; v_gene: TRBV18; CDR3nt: TGTGCCAGCTCACCACGGGACAGGGGGCTTATTAACACTGAAGCTTTCTTT; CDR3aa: CASSPRDRGLINTEAFF
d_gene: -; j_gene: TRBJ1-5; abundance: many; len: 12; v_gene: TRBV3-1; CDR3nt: TGTGCCAGCTCGAGGGGAAATCAGCCCCAGCATTTT; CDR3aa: CASSRGNQPQHF
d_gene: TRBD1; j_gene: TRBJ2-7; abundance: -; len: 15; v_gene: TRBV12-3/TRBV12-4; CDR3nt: TGTGCCAGCAGTTCCGGGACAGGACCGTTTTACGAGCAGTACTTC; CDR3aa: CASSSGTGPFYEQYF
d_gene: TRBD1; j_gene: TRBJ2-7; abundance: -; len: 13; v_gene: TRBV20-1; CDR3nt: TGCAGTGCTAGACAGGGGGCGGAGTACGAGCAGTACTTC; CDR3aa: CSARQGAEYEQYF
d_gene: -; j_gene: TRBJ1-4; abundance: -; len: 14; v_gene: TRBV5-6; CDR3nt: TGTGCCAGCAGCCCCCCCCACTGGGAGGAAAAACTGTTTTTT; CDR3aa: CASSPPHWEEKLFF
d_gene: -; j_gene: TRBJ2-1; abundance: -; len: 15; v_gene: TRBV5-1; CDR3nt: TGCGCCAGCAGCTTGGGTGCCTCTCCAGGGAATGAGCAGTTCTTC; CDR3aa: CASSLGASPGNEQFF
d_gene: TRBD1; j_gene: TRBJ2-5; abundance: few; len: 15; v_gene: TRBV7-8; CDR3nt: TGTGCCAGCAGCTTAGGAACAGGGGTCTCGGAGACCCAGTACTTC; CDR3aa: CASSLGTGVSETQYF
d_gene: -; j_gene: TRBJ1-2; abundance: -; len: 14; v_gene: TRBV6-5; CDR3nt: TGTGCCAGCAGTTTTGGGGGCGGGGGCTATGGCTACACCTTC; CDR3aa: CASSFGGGGYGYTF
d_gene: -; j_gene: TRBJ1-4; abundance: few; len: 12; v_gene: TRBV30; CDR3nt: TGTGCCTGGAGTGTGCGGAATGAAAAACTGTTTTTT; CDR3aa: CAWSVRNEKLFF
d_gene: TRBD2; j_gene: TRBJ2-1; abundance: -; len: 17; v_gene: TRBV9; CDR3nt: TGTGCCAGCAGCGCCACGGAGACTAGCGGGGCCAACAATGAGCAGTTCTTC; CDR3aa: CASSATETSGANNEQFF
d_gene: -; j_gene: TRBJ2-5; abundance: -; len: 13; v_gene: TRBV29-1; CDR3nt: TGCAGCGTTAGGCAGGGACAATTGGAGACCCAGTACTTC; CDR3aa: CSVRQGQLETQYF